This passage covers 21 T cell receptor beta chains from one sample sequenced in a study of blood T cell repertoires in COVID-19. Data came from immunoSEQ multiplex PCR; TCRdb stores just in-frame clones and leaves some out. The profile shows tens of thousands of clones, around 82% of them singletons. Sequencing was performed on peripheral blood. Source of these receptors: a man aged 60-69 years with COVID-19, enrolled during active disease.

The chain links TRBV6-5 to TRBJ1-5, with unresolved D. Trimming shortened V by 8 bases and J by 0 bases, and 14 bases separated the two germline ends. The germline V gene has CDR1 MNHEY and CDR2 SVGAGI. The CDR3 consists of 15 residues. CDR3: CASARQANSNQPQHF. DNA of the CDR3: TGTGCCAGCGCACGCCAGGCTAATAGCAATCAGCCCCAGCATTTT.

The chain links TRBV7-3 to TRBJ2-2, with 7 bases that match TRBD2. CDR1 and CDR2 from the germline V gene are SGHTA and FQGTGA. V shed 6 bases, J shed 3 bases, and the junction held 7 bases outside the gene matches. The CDR3 covers 15 residues. The CDR3 DNA sequence: TGTGCCAGCAGTCCCTCGGGGGGATACACCGGGGAGCTGTTTTTT. Translated: CASSPSGGYTGELFF.

This clone was seen a single time. V gene TRBV6-5 combines with J gene TRBJ1-6; D might be TRBD1 (6 bases). Germline CDR1 MNHEY, CDR2 SVGAGI. Trimming pared 6 bases from V and 6 bases from J, leaving 15 bases between. CDR3 length equals 15 residues. The CDR3 here is CASRGGAEVNSPLHF. In nucleotides, the CDR3 is TGTGCCAGCAGGGGGGGGGCTGAGGTTAATTCACCCCTCCACTTT.

The V gene is TRBV18, the J gene TRBJ2-1; 9 bases map to TRBD1. The CDR3 spans 16 residues. V trimming: 1 base; J trimming: 7 bases; junction bases outside the gene matches: 8. The germline V gene has CDR1 KGHSH and CDR2 LQKENI. The CDR3 nucleotides are TGTGCCAGCTCACCACTTCCGGGACAGGGTAGTAATGAGCAGTTCTTC. As protein: CASSPLPGQGSNEQFF.

This chain uses TRBV5-1 with TRBJ2-3, with D perhaps matching TRBD1 (7 bases). The V gene's germline CDR1 is SGHRS and CDR2 YFSETQ. Trimming stripped 5 bases from V and 7 bases from J, with 14 bases between. The CDR3 is 13 residues long. The CDR3 DNA reads as TGCGCCAGCAGGTCTCAGGGGGGATATACGCAGTATTTT. As protein: CASRSQGGYTQYF.

The genes are TRBV5-1 and TRBJ2-1; TRBD2 is a possible D gene (6 bases). The CDR3 is 16 residues long. Germline values: CDR1 SGHRS, CDR2 YFSETQ. Trimming removed 0 bases at V and 4 bases at J, with 14 bases between. In nucleotides, the CDR3 is TGCGCCAGCAGCTTGGTTCCGGGAGTGAAATACAATGAGCAGTTCTTC. Translation gives CASSLVPGVKYNEQFF.

V and J are TRBV2 and TRBJ1-6; TRBD1 agrees at 7 bases. The germline V gene encodes CDR1 SNHLY and CDR2 FYNNEI. The V segment lost 7 bases and the J segment 7 bases; nucleotides outside the gene matches: 7. The CDR3 contains 14 residues. The chain's CDR3 is CASNWDSGNSPLHF. CDR3 nucleotides: TGTGCCAGCAATTGGGACAGTGGGAATTCACCCCTCCACTTT.

This clone came up a few times. The rearrangement links TRBV5-1 to TRBJ2-2; D may be TRBD1 (5 bases). This CDR3 has 17 amino acids. The ends were cut back, 4 bases at V and 0 bases at J, with 16 bases in the middle. Per the germline V gene, CDR1 is SGHRS and CDR2 is YFSETQ. CDR3 DNA sequence: TGCGCCAGCAGCCCAGTGATAAGACAGTCGAACACCGGGGAGCTGTTTTTT. It specifies CASSPVIRQSNTGELFF.

Remarks on this clone: One junction end does not reproduce the germline sequence, and a read error may be involved. The chain joins TRBV12-3 or TRBV12-4 to TRBJ2-4, with 10 bases matching TRBD2. The CDR3 has 11 amino acids. The CDR3 DNA reads TGTGCCAGCAGTAATAGCGGGGGGTTTGTCTTC. It is translated as CASSNSGGFVF.

V is TRBV28 and J is TRBJ1-5; the D gene is possibly TRBD1 (5 bases). The CDR3 loop spans 16 amino acids. Germline V gene lookup returns CDR1 MDHEN and CDR2 SYDVKM. The V end was cut by 5 bases, the J end by 2 bases, with 16 bases between. Here the CDR3 reads CASSLIQVLGNQPQHF. The CDR3 coding sequence is TGTGCCAGCAGTCTAATACAGGTTCTGGGCAATCAGCCCCAGCATTTT.

The rearrangement links TRBV11-2 to TRBJ2-1; 9 nucleotides align to TRBD2. CDR3 length: 17 amino acids. Unmatched junction bases numbered 9, after V lost 3 bases and J lost 3 bases. CDR1 and CDR2 (germline): SGHAT, FQNNGV. The CDR3 reads CASSLRETSGNYNEQFF. CDR3 DNA sequence: TGTGCCAGCAGCTTGCGGGAGACTAGCGGAAACTACAATGAGCAGTTCTTC.

This rearrangement joins TRBV4-1 to TRBJ1-1; possible D gene TRBD1, 6 bases. This CDR3 contains 15 residues. CDR1 is MGHRA and CDR2 is YSYEKL in the germline V gene. With 1 base removed from V and 6 bases from J, the gap between germline ends came to 15 bases. The CDR3: CASSQVSRGTPEAFF. The CDR3 DNA sequence: TGCGCCAGCAGCCAAGTATCAAGGGGGACGCCTGAAGCTTTCTTT.

The rearrangement uses TRBV23-1 and TRBJ1-6; a weak D match, TRBD1 (5 bases). TRBV23-1 falls under the ORF class, with uncertain function. The CDR3 extends over 21 amino acids. With 0 bases removed from V and 0 bases from J, the gap between germline ends came to 21 bases. The CDR3 nucleotides read TGCGCCAGCAGTCAATCAAATGGGGGGTGGGGGATTAGCTCCTATAATTCACCCCTCCACTTT. Protein: CASSQSNGGWGISSYNSPLHF.

The chain couples TRBV6-5 to TRBJ1-4; D might be TRBD1 (5 bases). The ends were cut back, 4 bases at V and 8 bases at J, with 11 bases in the middle. Germline CDR1 is MNHEY and CDR2 is SVGAGI. CDR3 length: 13 residues. The CDR3 DNA is TGTGCCAGCAGTTCTCCGGGGGACGAAAAACTGTTTTTT. This codes for CASSSPGDEKLFF.

V gene TRBV9 combines with J gene TRBJ1-2, with D tentatively TRBD1 (5 bases). The CDR3 length is 12 residues. The V end was cut by 2 bases, the J end by 5 bases, with 7 bases between. Germline V CDR1 and CDR2: SGDLS, YYNGEE. The CDR3 DNA is TGTGCCAGCAGCGTCGGACATTATGGCTACACCTTC. It specifies CASSVGHYGYTF.

The rearrangement uses TRBV27 and TRBJ1-4, with a possible D match to TRBD1 (6 bases). The CDR3 covers 13 residues. Trimming pared 6 bases from V and 7 bases from J, leaving 12 bases between. Looked up from germline, CDR1 is MNHEY and CDR2 is SMNVEV (reference sequence). Here the CDR3 DNA reads TGTGCCAGCAGCTACAGGGATCCTGAAAAACTGTTTTTT. The encoded protein is CASSYRDPEKLFF.

The chain is built from TRBV7-3 and TRBJ1-4; TRBD1 is a possible D gene (6 bases). CDR3 length: 15 amino acids. Trimming removed 5 bases at V and 6 bases at J, with 16 bases between. Germline V gives CDR1 SGHTA, CDR2 FQGTGA. CDR3 sequence: CASSPGGGQDEKLFF. The CDR3 region has the DNA TGTGCCAGCAGCCCCGGGGGGGGCCAGGATGAAAAACTGTTTTTT.

V gene TRBV7-9 combines with J gene TRBJ2-2; 10 bases match TRBD1. Trimming at V came to 6 bases and at J to 7 bases, leaving 11 bases not matched to a gene. This CDR3 spans 16 amino acids. Germline V lookup: CDR1 SEHNR, CDR2 FQNEAQ (reference sequence). The DNA of the CDR3 is TGTGCCAGCAGAAACCCGTCCGGGACAGGGGACGGGGAGCTGTTTTTT. Its protein product is CASRNPSGTGDGELFF.

This clone is a singleton in its sample. V and J are TRBV20-1 and TRBJ2-3; 7 nucleotides align to TRBD1. V was pared by 3 bases and J by 0 bases, with 6 bases of the junction left unmatched. This CDR3 is 15 amino acids long. In germline, CDR1 is DFQATT, CDR2 SNEGSKA (reference sequence). The CDR3 sequence is CSASDRASSTDTQYF. The CDR3 DNA reads as TGCAGTGCTAGTGACAGGGCCTCAAGCACAGATACGCAGTATTTT.

The V call is TRBV28, the J call TRBJ1-2; 8 positions agree with TRBD1. CDR1 is MDHEN and CDR2 is SYDVKM in the germline V gene. This CDR3 is 15 amino acids long. With V trimmed by 2 bases and J by 0 bases, 2 bases remained unmatched. The CDR3 region has the DNA TGTGCCAGCAGTTTAGAGACAGGGGCTAACTATGGCTACACCTTC. Amino acids: CASSLETGANYGYTF.

This chain links TRBV9 with TRBJ2-2, with 12 nucleotides matching TRBD2. V dropped 5 bases and J dropped 7; count of bases not matched to a gene: 6. The CDR3 loop spans 15 amino acids. Germline values: CDR1 SGDLS, CDR2 YYNGEE. CDR3 in amino acids: CASRARLAGDGELFF. The CDR3 nucleotides read TGTGCCAGCAGAGCTCGACTAGCGGGAGACGGGGAGCTGTTTTTT.